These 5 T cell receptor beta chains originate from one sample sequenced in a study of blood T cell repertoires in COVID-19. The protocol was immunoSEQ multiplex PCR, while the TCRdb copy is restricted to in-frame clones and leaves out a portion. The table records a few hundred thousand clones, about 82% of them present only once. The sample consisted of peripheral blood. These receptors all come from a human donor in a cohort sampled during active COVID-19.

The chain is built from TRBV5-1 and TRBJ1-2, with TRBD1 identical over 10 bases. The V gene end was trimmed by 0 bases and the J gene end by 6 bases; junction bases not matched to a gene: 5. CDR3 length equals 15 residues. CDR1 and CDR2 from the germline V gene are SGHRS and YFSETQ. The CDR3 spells CASSLGPGTGDGYTF. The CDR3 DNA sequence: TGCGCCAGCAGCTTGGGCCCCGGGACAGGGGATGGCTACACCTTC.

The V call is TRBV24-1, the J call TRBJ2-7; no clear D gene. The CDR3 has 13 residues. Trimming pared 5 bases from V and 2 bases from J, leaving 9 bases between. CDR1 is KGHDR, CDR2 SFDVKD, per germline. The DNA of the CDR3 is TGTGCCACCAGTGCCCGAGAAACCTACGAGCAGTACTTC. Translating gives CATSARETYEQYF.

CDR3 sequence (DNA): TGTGCCAGCAGGCTTACTACGGGACAGCCTACTGAAAAACTGTTTTTT. Amino acids: CASRLTTGQPTEKLFF. The rearrangement uses TRBV27 and TRBJ1-4, with 7 nucleotides matching TRBD1. The CDR3 runs to 16 residues. After removal of 6 bases from V and 7 bases from J, the junction contained 14 bases not matched to a gene. Germline CDR1 and CDR2: MNHEY and SMNVEV (reference sequence).

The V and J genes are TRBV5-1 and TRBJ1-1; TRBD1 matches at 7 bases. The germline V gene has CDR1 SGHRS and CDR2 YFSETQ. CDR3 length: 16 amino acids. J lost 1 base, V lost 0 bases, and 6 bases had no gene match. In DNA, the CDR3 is TGCGCCAGCAGCTTGGCCAGGGGGTGGACGAACACTGAAGCTTTCTTT. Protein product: CASSLARGWTNTEAFF.

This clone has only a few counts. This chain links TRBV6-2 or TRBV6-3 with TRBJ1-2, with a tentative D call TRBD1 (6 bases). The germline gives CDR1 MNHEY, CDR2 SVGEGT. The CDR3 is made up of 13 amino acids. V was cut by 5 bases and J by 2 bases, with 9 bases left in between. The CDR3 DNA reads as TGTGCCAGCAGTCGGACAGAGAACTATGGCTACACCTTC. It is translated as CASSRTENYGYTF.